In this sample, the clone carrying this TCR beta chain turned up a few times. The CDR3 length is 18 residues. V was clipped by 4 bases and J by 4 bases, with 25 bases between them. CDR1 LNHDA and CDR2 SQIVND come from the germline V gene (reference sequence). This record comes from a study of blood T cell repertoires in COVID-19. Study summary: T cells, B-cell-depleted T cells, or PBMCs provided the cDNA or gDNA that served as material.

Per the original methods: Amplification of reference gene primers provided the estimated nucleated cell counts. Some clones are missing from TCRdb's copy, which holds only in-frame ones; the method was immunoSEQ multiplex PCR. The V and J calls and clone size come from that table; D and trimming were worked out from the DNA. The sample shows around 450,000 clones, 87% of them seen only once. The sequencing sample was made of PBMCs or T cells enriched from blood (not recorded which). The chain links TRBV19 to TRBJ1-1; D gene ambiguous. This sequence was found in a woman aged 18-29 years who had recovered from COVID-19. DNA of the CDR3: TGTGCCAGTAGTACGTTCGGGGAGGACCGGCTTGAACTCACTGAAGCTTTCTTT. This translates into CASSTFGEDRLELTEAFF.